The clone carrying this T cell receptor beta chain was detected only a few times. Its target is unknown. The length of the CDR3 is 14 residues. V lost 3 bases and J 6 bases, leaving 12 bases between the germline ends. The sample originates from a study of CD8 T cells in ankylosing spondylitis. Regarding the study as a whole: CD8+ cells made up the disease-linked clones, which were relatively rare in peripheral blood. The study identified a TCR beta motif of several highly homologous variants that appeared characteristic of ankylosing spondylitis blood.

Libraries for TCR beta were made by quantitative 5'-RACE with molecular barcodes. TCRdb called the 5' RACE reads again in MiXCR, with one record for every CDR3 protein. The data show around 430,000 distinct CDR3 sequences, about 15% seen once. The receptor's source is a male donor with ankylosing spondylitis. The source material was blood, either unsorted or a sorted T cell fraction (not recorded which). The chain recombines TRBV12-3 or TRBV12-4 with TRBJ1-5; a possible D gene is TRBD1 (6 bases). This chain's CDR3 is CASSLQGTSQPQHF. CDR3 nucleotides: TGTGCCAGCAGTTTGCAGGGGACCTCTCAGCCCCAGCATTTT.